Only one count was recorded for the clone carrying this T cell receptor (beta chain). Clones were read by immunoSEQ multiplex PCR, and TCRdb kept only the in-frame ones, dropping some. The top ten hold 0.35% to 0.45% of the sample, which has 60,000 to 95,000 clones, about nine tenths seen once. The data are from a study of T cell changes during pregnancy in multiple sclerosis. The CDR3 extends over 14 amino acids. The V gene's germline CDR1 is SQVTM and CDR2 ANQGSEA. V lost 8 bases, J lost 3 bases, and 13 bases stayed unmatched. This material consisted of CD4+ T cells from peripheral blood mononuclear cells, taken before pregnancy. This TCR was sampled from a female donor with multiple sclerosis, enrolled in a pregnancy study. The rearrangement links TRBV29-1 to TRBJ2-7; 7 bases fit TRBD2. CDR3 bases: TGCAGCTTTGCAAGGCGGGAGAAGGGCTACGAGCAGTACTTC. Amino acids: CSFARREKGYEQYF.